This passage covers 23 T cell receptor beta chains from one sample sequenced in a study of blood T cell repertoires in COVID-19. Here immunoSEQ multiplex PCR was the method, and the copy in TCRdb shows in-frame clones only, minus some. The sample consists of some 310,000 clones, 90% of them appearing once. Sequenced: peripheral blood. All receptors derive from a woman between 40 and 50 years old with COVID-19, enrolled during active disease.

The V and J genes are TRBV7-2 and TRBJ2-2, with 9 bases that match TRBD1. CDR3 length equals 16 residues. V was pared by 3 bases and J by 1 base, with 3 bases of the junction left unmatched. Germline lookup yields CDR1 SGHTA and CDR2 FQGNSA. The CDR3 region has the DNA TGTGCCAGCAGCTTTTGGACAGGGGTGAACACCGGGGAGCTGTTTTTT. Its translation: CASSFWTGVNTGELFF. The variable domain in full, with the rest retrieved from reference TRBV7-2 and TRBJ2-2, is GAGVSQSPSNKVTEKGKDVELRCDPISGHTALYWYRQSLGQGLEFLIYFQGNSAPDKSGLPSDRFSAERTGGSVSTLTIQRTQQEDSAVYLCASSFWTGVNTGELFFGEGSRLTVL.

This chain uses TRBV5-1 with TRBJ2-7, with 12 bases that match TRBD2. Germline CDR1 and CDR2: SGHRS and YFSETQ. The CDR3 has 17 residues. The V and J ends lost 0 bases and 0 bases, in that order; junction bases with no gene match: 4. The CDR3 coding sequence is TGCGCCAGCAGCTTGGGACTAGCGGGAGTCCTCTCCTACGAGCAGTACTTC. Residues: CASSLGLAGVLSYEQYF.

The gene calls are TRBV9 and TRBJ2-1; 13 nucleotides align to TRBD2. Germline CDR1 reads SGDLS; CDR2 reads YYNGEE. CDR3 length: 16 residues. J lost 15 bases, V lost 0 bases, and 12 bases had no gene match. The CDR3 loop is CASSVEPGLAGPPPFF. The CDR3 DNA reads TGTGCCAGCAGCGTAGAGCCGGGACTAGCGGGACCCCCCCCGTTCTTC.

The J gene is TRBJ1-1, the V gene TRBV2, with 8 nucleotides matching TRBD1. This CDR3 comprises 12 residues. Germline V gene lookup returns CDR1 SNHLY and CDR2 FYNNEI. V lost 6 bases, J lost 6 bases, and 3 bases stayed unmatched. CDR3 sequence reads: CASRKDRAEAFF. The CDR3 nucleotides read TGTGCCAGCAGGAAGGACAGGGCTGAAGCTTTCTTT.

This rearrangement joins TRBV3-1 (or the pseudogene TRBV3-2) to TRBJ2-3; tentatively, D is TRBD1 (5 bases). The germline V and J ends were trimmed by 0 bases and 3 bases, with 7 bases remaining between them. In germline, CDR1 is LGHDT, CDR2 YNNKEL (reference sequence). The CDR3 extends over 14 amino acids. CDR3 nucleotides: TGTGCCAGCAGCCAAGATGCAGGGACAGATACGCAGTATTTT. The encoded protein is CASSQDAGTDTQYF.

The rearrangement links TRBV25-1 to TRBJ2-7; 9 bases are shared with TRBD1. V was clipped by 4 bases and J by 5 bases; unmatched bases: 9. Germline assignment: CDR1 MGHDK and CDR2 SYGVNS. CDR3 length: 15 amino acids. CDR3 sequence reads: CASSGVGQGSHEQYF. CDR3 nucleotide sequence: TGTGCCAGCAGTGGGGTAGGACAGGGGTCCCACGAGCAGTACTTC.

The chain couples TRBV4-3 to TRBJ1-2; D remains unclear. This CDR3 spans 15 amino acids. Germline V gene data show CDR1 as LGHNA and CDR2 as YSLEER. The ends were cut back, 0 bases at V and 4 bases at J, with 12 bases in the middle. As DNA, the CDR3 is TGCGCCAGCAGCCAAGATTTTAACAGAGCCTATGGCTACACCTTC. This sequence encodes CASSQDFNRAYGYTF.

This sequence joins TRBV9 and TRBJ1-5; D is uncertain. The germline CDR1 and CDR2 sequences are SGDLS and YYNGEE. The V and J ends lost 0 bases and 3 bases respectively, with 7 bases between them. The CDR3 loop spans 14 amino acids. The CDR3 DNA reads TGTGCCAGCAGCGTAGGGGCCTACAATCAGCCCCAGCATTTT. It is translated as CASSVGAYNQPQHF.

The chain uses TRBV25-1 and TRBJ2-2; 7 bases map to TRBD2. The CDR3 is 16 residues long. Germline values: CDR1 MGHDK, CDR2 SYGVNS. V was pared by 3 bases and J by 1 base, with 5 bases of the junction left unmatched. CDR3 nucleotide sequence: TGTGCCAGCAGTGAGGGGAGGGGAGGGAACACCGGGGAGCTGTTTTTT. Translation: CASSEGRGGNTGELFF.

The chain carries TRBV15 and TRBJ1-1; D remains ambiguous. Per germline, CDR1 LNHNV and CDR2 YYDKDF (reference sequence). Between the trimmed V and J ends, which lost 2 bases and 7 bases, there was a span of 17 bases. There are 15 residues in the CDR3. In DNA form, the CDR3 reads TGTGCCACCAGCAGATTTTCGCCGTTCGGACTTGAAGCTTTCTTT. Amino acid sequence: CATSRFSPFGLEAFF. The complete variable domain, with remaining parts taken from reference TRBV15 and TRBJ1-1, reads DAMVIQNPRYQVTQFGKPVTLSCSQTLNHNVMYWYQQKSSQAPKLLFHYYDKDFNNEADTPDNFQSRRPNTSFCFLDIRSPGLGDTAMYLCATSRFSPFGLEAFFGQGTRLTVV.

CDR3: CASSFLGGGQPQHF. CDR3 bases: TGTGCCAGCAGCTTTTTAGGAGGAGGACAGCCCCAGCATTTT. The chain joins TRBV7-2 to TRBJ1-5; no reliable D call. The V gene's germline CDR1 is SGHTA and CDR2 FQGNSA. Trimming took 3 bases from V and 7 from J, leaving 13 bases between them. This CDR3 has 14 residues.

This clone showed up just once. V and J are TRBV5-1 and TRBJ2-5, with TRBD1 matching 10 bases. The CDR3 contains 15 residues. Germline V gene data show CDR1 as SGHRS and CDR2 as YFSETQ. J was trimmed by 4 bases and V by 0 bases; bases with no gene match: 3. The CDR3 here is CASSLDRDRGETQYF. DNA for the CDR3: TGCGCCAGCAGCTTGGACCGGGACAGGGGAGAGACCCAGTACTTC.

The gene calls are TRBV3-1 (or the pseudogene TRBV3-2) and TRBJ1-2; D gene uncertain. V lost 0 bases to trimming and J lost 8 bases, with 13 bases between them. The CDR3 contains 14 residues. The germline CDR1 and CDR2 sequences are LGHDT and YNNKEL (reference sequence). The CDR3 DNA sequence: TGTGCCAGCAGCCAAGAACGGGGATATGGGGGCTACACCTTC. Residues: CASSQERGYGGYTF.

The chain carries TRBV10-2 and TRBJ2-7; TRBD1 aligns across 10 bases. Losses at the gene ends were 7 bases for V and 5 bases for J; bases not matched to a gene: 11. This CDR3 is built from 15 residues. Germline V gene lookup returns CDR1 WSHSY and CDR2 SAAADI. The CDR3 DNA reads as TGCGCCAGCATGGTCTGGACAGGGGGGACCCACGAGCAGTACTTC. Translating gives CASMVWTGGTHEQYF.

The chain combines TRBV9 with TRBJ1-2; D might be TRBD1 (5 bases). This CDR3 region has 14 residues. Per germline, CDR1 SGDLS and CDR2 YYNGEE. V was shortened by 4 bases and J by 4 bases, with 14 bases between the two germline ends. CDR3 nucleotide sequence: TGTGCCAGCAGCCAAACAGGAGACGGCTATGGCTACACCTTC. Translation: CASSQTGDGYGYTF.

The chain carries TRBV7-2 and TRBJ1-1; 10 bases are shared with TRBD1. V shed 6 bases and J 4 bases; nucleotides not matched to a gene: 8. Looked up from germline, CDR1 is SGHTA and CDR2 is FQGNSA. The CDR3 has 15 residues. In DNA form, the CDR3 reads TGTGCCAGCAGTTGGACAGGGGGATTTGGCACTGAAGCTTTCTTT. Translation gives CASSWTGGFGTEAFF.

The V gene is TRBV2, the J gene TRBJ1-3; D remains ambiguous. The CDR3 has 13 residues. In germline, CDR1 is SNHLY, CDR2 FYNNEI. In DNA form, the CDR3 reads TGTGCTGCGCCGGACTTCTCTGGAAACACCATATATTTT. Protein sequence: CAAPDFSGNTIYF.

The genes are TRBV15 and TRBJ1-2; possible D gene TRBD1, 6 bases. The CDR3 loop spans 15 amino acids. V lost 2 bases and J 3 bases, leaving 13 bases between the germline ends. Germline loops: CDR1 LNHNV, CDR2 YYDKDF (reference sequence). CDR3 sequence reads: CATSRHRELDYGYTF. The DNA for the CDR3 is TGTGCCACCAGCAGACACAGGGAGTTGGACTATGGCTACACCTTC.

The chain uses TRBV7-9 and TRBJ1-1; TRBD1 is a possible D gene (6 bases). The germline V gene encodes CDR1 SEHNR and CDR2 FQNEAQ (reference sequence). The ends were cut back, 5 bases at V and 0 bases at J, with 10 bases in the middle. The CDR3 runs 14 residues. As DNA, the CDR3 is TGTGCCAGCAGCCAAAAGGGGGTGAACACTGAAGCTTTCTTT. As protein: CASSQKGVNTEAFF.

The chain joins TRBV7-3 to TRBJ2-2; 15 nucleotides agree with TRBD2. The CDR3 contains 20 residues. Germline loops: CDR1 SGHTA, CDR2 FQGTGA. V was pared by 5 bases and J by 4 bases, with 14 bases of the junction left unmatched. In nucleotides, the CDR3 is TGTGCCAGCAGCCCAACGGGACTAGCGGGGGGTGCCCGAGGCACCGGGGAGCTGTTTTTT. Amino acid sequence: CASSPTGLAGGARGTGELFF.

The CDR3 sequence: CASSQEGNRGLEKLFF. CDR3 DNA sequence: TGTGCCAGCAGCCAAGAGGGGAACAGGGGGCTAGAAAAACTGTTTTTT. The rearrangement links TRBV4-2 to TRBJ1-4; 9 positions match TRBD1. This CDR3 is built from 16 residues. CDR1 and CDR2 from the germline V gene are LGHNA and YNFKEQ. V lost 0 bases, J lost 8 bases, and 7 bases stayed unmatched.

The rearrangement joins TRBV7-8 to TRBJ2-5; a possible D gene is TRBD2 (5 bases). V was trimmed by 0 bases and J by 7 bases, leaving 21 bases between them. This CDR3 region has 17 residues. The germline V gene has CDR1 SGHVS and CDR2 FQNEAQ. The CDR3: CASSLAILLARPATQYF. In DNA form, the CDR3 reads TGTGCCAGCAGCTTAGCGATTCTCCTAGCTCGGCCCGCGACCCAGTACTTC.

This chain links TRBV18 with TRBJ2-1, with D tentatively TRBD1 (5 bases). Trimming stripped 6 bases from V and 6 bases from J, with 9 bases between. The CDR3 is 12 residues long. Germline CDR1 is KGHSH and CDR2 is LQKENI. CDR3 in amino acids: CASSSDINEQFF. The CDR3 DNA follows: TGTGCCAGCTCTTCGGACATCAATGAGCAGTTCTTC.